The clone carrying this T cell receptor beta chain showed up just a few times. Its specificity is not known. Every participating donor gave one draw, a heparinised blood sample averaging approximately 120 mL. The data derive from a study of beta chain features in type 1 diabetes. The study's findings and limits: Moderate yet significant TCRB CDR3 shortening was seen in Type 1 diabetes patients in all four CD4+ subsets. Any role of HLA type in TCRB rearrangement remained unresolved here.

This CDR3 has 14 residues. The V segment lost 3 bases and the J segment 6 bases; nucleotides outside the gene matches: 5. Germline CDR1 is MDHEN and CDR2 is SYDVKM. All of the isolated RNA was reverse transcribed, so expressed TCRB transcripts were sequenced. Samples of naive, central memory and regulatory T cells yielded a mean of about 3.6 million reads. Clones were sequenced by immunoSEQ multiplex PCR, and TCRdb holds only the in-frame ones, with some missing. The sample shows more than 150,000 clones, roughly 9% of them seen only once. The clonotype comes from a woman aged 30 to 39 with type 1 diabetes. V usage is TRBV28 and J usage is TRBJ1-1; TRBD1 matches at 9 bases. What was sequenced was central memory CD4+ T cells from blood. CDR3 nucleotides: TGTGCCAGCAGTTTTACAGGGGGCGTCGCTGAAGCTTTCTTT. Its protein product is CASSFTGGVAEAFF.